Listed below are T cell receptor beta chains from one sample, sequenced in a study of T-cell memory formation after mild COVID-19. MiXCR, applied by TCRdb to the 5' RACE reads, yields one record per CDR3 protein. Here the sample spans some 68,000 distinct CDR3 sequences, approximately 16% being singletons. Sequenced material: PBMCs or a T cell subset sorted from them (not recorded which). Every receptor here comes from an adult woman who had mild COVID-19 (a few samples of this study predate the infection). Cell type and time point are not known. CDR3s include the opening cysteine and the closing phenylalanine or tryptophan. Each record gives: clone size, V gene, J gene, D gene, CDR3 protein, CDR3 DNA. A D gene is named only where the DNA matches it firmly. Clone size appears in some rows only: once, few, many, or a class for an expanded clone.

>large|TRBV5-6|TRBJ1-6|TRBD1
CASNSRTGTGFSPLHF
TGTGCCAGCAACTCCCGGACGGGGACAGGGTTTTCACCCCTCCACTTT
>.|TRBV12-3/TRBV12-4|TRBJ2-5|TRBD2
CASIPGLAEETQYF
TGTGCCAGCATCCCCGGACTAGCGGAAGAGACCCAGTACTTC
>.|TRBV4-3|TRBJ2-1|TRBD2
CASSQDVAGFIDEQFF
TGCGCCAGCAGCCAAGATGTAGCGGGATTTATTGATGAGCAGTTCTTC
>few|TRBV5-1|TRBJ2-1|.
CASSTAWADVEQFF
TGCGCCAGCAGTACTGCCTGGGCAGACGTGGAGCAGTTCTTC
>many|TRBV3-1|TRBJ1-2|.
CASSPRTEPYGYTF
TGTGCCAGCAGCCCACGGACAGAGCCCTATGGCTACACCTTC
>.|TRBV24-1|TRBJ2-6|.
CATSERGGSGANVLTF
TGTGCCACCAGTGAGCGGGGAGGTTCTGGGGCCAACGTCCTGACTTTC
>.|TRBV12-3/TRBV12-4|TRBJ2-1|TRBD2
CASSSPGGNNEQFF
TGTGCCAGCAGTTCACCCGGGGGGAACAATGAGCAGTTCTTC
>few|TRBV29-1|TRBJ2-3|TRBD1
CSVAPGRDSVTDTQYF
TGCAGCGTTGCACCAGGACGGGACAGTGTCACAGATACGCAGTATTTT
>.|TRBV20-1|TRBJ2-1|TRBD2
CSAETSGGGNEQFF
TGCAGTGCCGAGACTAGCGGGGGTGGAAATGAGCAGTTCTTC
>many|TRBV6-4|TRBJ2-3|TRBD2
CASSDSSGGTDTQYF
TGTGCCAGCAGTGACTCTAGCGGGGGCACAGATACGCAGTATTTT
>.|TRBV27|TRBJ1-6|.
CASSLYSNSPLHF
TGTGCCAGCAGTTTATATTCTAATTCACCCCTCCACTTT
>few|TRBV29-1|TRBJ2-7|TRBD1
CSVEDHEGGEFEQYF
TGCAGCGTTGAAGATCATGAAGGGGGCGAATTCGAGCAGTACTTC
>few|TRBV24-1|TRBJ1-5|.
CATSDLDRTQPQHF
TGTGCCACCAGTGATCTCGACAGGACTCAGCCCCAGCATTTT
>.|TRBV24-1|TRBJ1-1|.
CATSGPYGGEAFF
TGTGCCACCAGTGGACCTTACGGAGGTGAAGCTTTCTTT
>.|TRBV7-2|TRBJ2-7|TRBD2
CAILAGGYEQYF
TGTGCCATACTAGCGGGGGGATACGAGCAGTACTTC
>.|TRBV15|TRBJ2-2|TRBD2
CATSPAGRGGNTGELFF
TGTGCCACCAGCCCGGCAGGGCGGGGGGGAAACACCGGGGAGCTGTTTTTT
>.|TRBV23-1|TRBJ2-1|.
CASSQGGDNEQFF
TGCGCCAGCAGTCAGGGGGGAGACAATGAGCAGTTCTTC
>few|TRBV9|TRBJ2-2|.
CASSVTGTGELFF
TGTGCCAGCAGCGTGACTGGAACCGGGGAGCTGTTTTTT
>.|TRBV4-1|TRBJ2-1|.
CASSPPGQGNEQFF
TGCGCCAGCAGCCCGCCCGGCCAGGGGAATGAGCAGTTCTTC
>.|TRBV5-1|TRBJ2-3|.
CASTWGHDLTDTQYF
TGCGCCAGCACTTGGGGGCATGACCTCACAGATACGCAGTATTTT
>.|TRBV7-9|TRBJ1-5|TRBD1
CASSLGGQGAQPQHF
TGTGCCAGCAGCTTAGGAGGCCAGGGGGCCCAGCCCCAGCATTTT
>.|TRBV7-9|TRBJ2-3|TRBD2
CASSPGVAGSRTDTQYF
TGTGCCAGCAGCCCTGGGGTAGCGGGGTCTCGCACAGATACGCAGTATTTT
>many|TRBV5-1|TRBJ2-1|.
CASSLASYNEQFF
TGCGCCAGCAGCTTGGCCTCCTACAATGAGCAGTTCTTC
>few|TRBV5-1|TRBJ2-5|.
CASSLNPAPQETQYF
TGCGCCAGCAGCTTGAACCCGGCCCCTCAAGAGACCCAGTACTTC
>.|TRBV5-5|TRBJ2-3|.
CASSLVEGADTQYF
TGTGCCAGCAGCCTGGTGGAGGGGGCAGATACGCAGTATTTT
>.|TRBV24-1|TRBJ1-2|.
CATSHRGGYGYTF
TGTGCCACCAGTCACCGGGGCGGCTATGGCTACACCTTC
>few|TRBV12-3/TRBV12-4|TRBJ2-3|.
CASSLGGYTDTQYF
TGTGCCAGCAGCCTCGGGGGTTACACAGATACGCAGTATTTT
>.|TRBV7-2|TRBJ2-3|TRBD2
CASSPTLSGRLDTQYF
TGTGCCAGCAGCCCCACCCTGAGCGGGAGGTTGGATACGCAGTATTTT
>few|TRBV7-9|TRBJ1-1|TRBD1
CASSGGTGSTEAFF
TGTGCCAGCAGCGGAGGGACAGGGAGCACTGAAGCTTTCTTT
>.|TRBV12-3/TRBV12-4|TRBJ1-2|.
CASSSGLPNYGYTF
TGTGCCAGCAGTTCGGGCCTACCTAACTATGGCTACACCTTC
>few|TRBV2|TRBJ2-5|.
CASSLNPQPPETQYF
TGTGCCAGCAGTCTGAACCCACAGCCCCCAGAGACCCAGTACTTC
>few|TRBV7-8|TRBJ2-3|.
CASSLALGADTQYF
TGTGCCAGCAGCTTAGCGCTAGGCGCAGATACGCAGTATTTT
>few|TRBV7-6|TRBJ2-5|.
CASSSLQEGETQYF
TGTGCCAGCAGCTCCCTACAGGAAGGGGAGACCCAGTACTTC
>few|TRBV7-9|TRBJ2-7|TRBD2
CASSPGLAGTYEQYF
TGTGCCAGCAGCCCGGGACTAGCGGGAACCTACGAGCAGTACTTC
>few|TRBV7-3|TRBJ2-7|.
CASSLLTGNEQYF
TGTGCCAGCAGCTTGCTAACGGGAAACGAGCAGTACTTC
>few|TRBV5-1|TRBJ2-6|TRBD1
CASSRGTAGANVLTF
TGCGCCAGCAGCCGAGGGACAGCTGGGGCCAACGTCCTGACTTTC
>many|TRBV12-3/TRBV12-4|TRBJ2-1|TRBD2
CASSPGLADNEQFF
TGTGCCAGTTCACCAGGACTAGCAGACAATGAGCAGTTCTTC
>few|TRBV12-3/TRBV12-4|TRBJ2-7|TRBD1
CASSDTQDRVPYEQYF
TGTGCCAGCAGCGACACTCAGGACAGGGTCCCCTACGAGCAGTACTTC
>.|TRBV9|TRBJ2-5|.
CASSRWGGETQYF
TGTGCCAGCAGTCGCTGGGGCGGGGAGACCCAGTACTTC
>.|TRBV24-1|TRBJ2-1|TRBD2
CATADLAGPYNEQFF
TGTGCCACCGCCGACCTAGCGGGACCTTACAATGAGCAGTTCTTC